This T cell receptor beta chain was recovered during a study of cytomegalovirus exposure and HLA in healthy donors (dated by TCRdb to about 2017). In the study overall: An earlier analysis of approximately 600 of the donors reported 250 to 300 Gb of sequence data and 100 million to 140 million unique TCR beta sequences from 150 million to 200 million T cells. About 310 gigabases of sequencing data and tens of millions of unique TCR sequences were included in an early release covering over 600 HLA-typed donors. Of the roughly 400 genotyped donors, less than 85% were placed in the genetic ancestry cluster associated with self-reported Caucasian donors. The study aimed to test whether signatures of past pathogen exposure could be identified by cataloging public T cell receptors. Using immunosequencing, the study profiled T cell repertoires from 640 or so subjects and related those repertoires to cytomegalovirus serostatus. In addition to the first cohort of around 670 subjects, a separate validation cohort of approximately 110 different subjects was used. To predict cytomegalovirus infection status, the study brought together high-throughput TCR immunosequencing, statistical association of individual TCRs with disease status, and machine learning. To study patterns of TCR occurrence, a later analysis re-analyzed previously published TCR beta repertoires from 700 or so donors and added high-resolution HLA genotyping. Rather than using new phenotypic data, the later analysis identified candidate immune exposures from TCR beta sequences and from how often those sequences occurred across donors. An earlier analysis of 587 of the donors used high-throughput TCR beta sequencing to judge whether each TCR beta V gene segment behaved as functional or pseudogenic. Donor age, sex, ethnicity and CMV serostatus were compiled together with the repertoire data. In a later genetic analysis, genome-wide SNP genotypes for about three fifths of the roughly 670 donors were used, and that subset was treated as a discovery cohort. Every discovery cohort repertoire had been produced on one sequencing platform. HLA typing covered class I and class II loci at four-digit resolution. The number of donors typed differed by locus, with roughly 629-640 for A, B, C, DRB1 and DQB1, approximately 500 for DQA1, 606 for DPA1, and some 440 for DPB1. Five DR-DQ haplotypes were handled as single units for association and clustering because linkage in the cohort was strong. Among a few hundred genotyped donors of the cohort, an average of approximately 230,000 unique TCR beta nucleotide sequences were sequenced per donor, about a sixth of them non-productive. Overall study results and their limits: A later analysis found that HLA-associated TCR beta chains were more clonally expanded and had lower generation probabilities than equally common non-associated chains. In a later analysis, the rate of TCR association differed among HLA loci, with DRB1 alleles having the most associated TCRs and HLA-C alleles having the fewest. In the study, about 150 TCR beta chains were listed as associated with cytomegalovirus. Three of the identified cytomegalovirus-associated TCR beta chains were confirmed in vitro to be specific for cytomegalovirus antigens. Most TCR sequences were observed very rarely across donors, whereas some public TCRs were present in many individuals. According to a later analysis, most CMV-associated TCR beta chains appeared to be HLA-restricted, and the HLA associations seemed to be driven largely by CMV exposure. The authors suggested that the approach could potentially be generalized to other disease states and immunological phenotypes. Presence/absence analyses assumed roughly uniform sequencing depth across donors, an assumption that may not hold. Immune exposure information for the cohort was limited to CMV serostatus. A group of highly shared sequence variants was considered likely to be a technical artifact of the sequencing pipeline. Because some donors lacked HLA typing at each locus, the association tests relied only on the typed subset. Linkage disequilibrium might explain the correlated functional status among segregating V segments, but an unknown experimental factor could not be ruled out. A later genetic analysis associated a missense DCLRE1C variant with V-gene and J-gene trimming of TCR beta chains, and an independent cohort replicated the association. Only TCR beta chains were sequenced in this cohort, and the absence of alpha or paired-chain data limited detectable features. Assigning TCR associations to individual alleles was difficult when HLA alleles, especially DR and DQ, strongly co-occurred. At a false discovery rate of 0.05, a later analysis linked some 18,000 TCR beta sequences to specific HLA alleles. Because counts were too low, 15 to 20 rarely observed V segments, including chromosome 9 orphons, were excluded from the earlier analysis of about 500 of the donors. According to a later analysis, parvovirus B19, influenza, CMV and Epstein-Barr virus appeared linked to several top co-occurrence clusters. In an earlier analysis of 587 of the donors, most TCR beta V segments appeared in productive rearrangements about 90% or about 30% of the time, broadly matching IMGT annotations. A further reported finding was that TCR beta sequences accurately predicted the HLA-A and HLA-B alleles for most subjects in the first cohort. A later genetic analysis reported fewer N-insertions in productive TCRs among donors in an Asian-associated ancestry cluster than the approximately 700-donor mean. Some IMGT-functional V segments, including TRBV6-2 and TRBV6-3, could not be told apart with the 87-base-pair reads, so those segments were excluded. In both the original and validation cohorts, the classifier was reported to diagnose cytomegalovirus status with high specificity and sensitivity.

The germline V end is reduced by 2 bases and the J end by 6 bases; junction bases left unmatched: 2. CDR1 MNHEY and CDR2 SVGAGI were looked up in the germline V gene. Including cysteine and phenylalanine, the CDR3 has 13 amino acids. The read is trimmed to its CDR3 DNA, 39 bases read in frame from base 1. A remark on this clone: Its target antigen remains unknown. Base qualities are missing; no much larger clone stands one base away.

Library prep was done by the immunoSEQ multiplex PCR assay. For the multiplex PCR, a mixture combining 60 forward primers for TCR Vbeta segments and 13 reverse primers for TCR Jbeta segments was used. Amplification of the CDR3 region of rearranged TCR beta genes was performed with a multiplex PCR assay on genomic DNA. The Illumina HiSeq System was used to sequence the amplified TCR beta libraries as 87-base-pair reads. Per the source publication's procedure: A later analysis counted approximately 76 million unique TCR beta chains across the 666 repertoires, and some 11 million of these chains were shared by at least two donors. To remove PCR and sequencing errors, raw reads were error-corrected and collapsed into unique sequences using a nearest-neighbor algorithm that merged closely related sequences. Alignment of CDR3 sequences to IMGT reference sequences was used to assign V, D and J gene segments. For a sequence to be retained, a match of at least six nucleotides was required to both a V gene segment and a J gene segment. A rearrangement was called productive if the CDR3 had no stop codons and remained in frame with V and J, and every other rearrangement was called non-productive. Following IMGT convention, CDR3 was defined as the stretch from the second conserved V-encoded cysteine up to the conserved J-encoded phenylalanine. The earlier analysis of about 590 of the donors excluded sequences that lacked an unambiguous match to a single V gene segment. An earlier analysis of a few hundred of the donors called V segments functional above 56.7% productive rearrangements and segregating when the between-donor standard deviation exceeded 5%. A statistical classification framework was developed to diagnose cytomegalovirus status using the catalog of TCR beta chain sequences. A later analysis assigned V and J genes by comparing TCR nucleotide sequences with IMGT/GENE-DB human TR gene sequences. In a later analysis, CDR3 sequences and most-parsimonious VDJ recombination scenarios were assigned using the TCRdist pipeline. In a later analysis, every TCR beta chain was defined by the combination of its CDR3 amino acid sequence and its V-gene family, and reads without a unique V-gene family were dropped. A later analysis removed 592 highly shared, low-generation-probability nucleotide sequences to deal with suspected cross-contamination and a sequencing artifact. A later analysis calculated a clonal expansion index for each public chain from normalized within-repertoire ranks of inferred template counts. Generation probabilities in a later analysis came from a VDJ recombination model fitted to out-of-frame rearrangements, and those results were checked against IGoR. In a later analysis, TCR-TCR, TCR-HLA and TCR-CMV co-occurrence was scored with hypergeometric tests, and a repertoire-size bias correction was applied to TCR pairs. To estimate false discovery rates, a later analysis permuted the HLA or CMV assignments 20 times. In a later analysis, co-occurring TCRs were grouped using DBSCAN, with TCRdist sequence similarity added in when clustering inside HLA-allele-positive subsets. Co-occurrence clustering excluded repertoires with fewer than 30,000 or more than 120,000 public chains, plus five with anomalous nucleotide sharing. Drawn from immuneACCESS, this table holds only the in-frame rearrangements with V and J called that TCRdb kept. Clones are partly lost; checked studies trace under half to an unresolved V gene and leave the rest unexplained. The DNA gave D and trimming, while V, J and clone size come from that table. For this sample there are around 120,000 clones; roughly 77% appear just once. The top ten clonotypes cover 5.9% of the sample.

The cohort consisted of hundreds of healthy bone marrow donors. All cohort members were sampled while nominally healthy, although unrecorded immune exposures were likely present. The donor was CMV seropositive and belonged to the group of 250 to 350 seropositive cohort members. A peripheral blood sample was provided by each donor, and peripheral blood mononuclear cells were used for TCR beta sequencing. Genomic DNA was extracted from the blood cell samples with the Qiagen DNeasy Blood Extraction Kit. The V gene is TRBV6-5 and the J gene is TRBJ1-2; 8 middle bases align to TRBD1. Material for sequencing was PBMCs. This clonotype originated in a woman aged 40 to 55 in good health and CMV-seropositive. The sequence in DNA is TGTGCCAGCAGTTACAACAGGGGGGATGGCTACACCTTC. Its amino acids are CASSYNRGDGYTF.